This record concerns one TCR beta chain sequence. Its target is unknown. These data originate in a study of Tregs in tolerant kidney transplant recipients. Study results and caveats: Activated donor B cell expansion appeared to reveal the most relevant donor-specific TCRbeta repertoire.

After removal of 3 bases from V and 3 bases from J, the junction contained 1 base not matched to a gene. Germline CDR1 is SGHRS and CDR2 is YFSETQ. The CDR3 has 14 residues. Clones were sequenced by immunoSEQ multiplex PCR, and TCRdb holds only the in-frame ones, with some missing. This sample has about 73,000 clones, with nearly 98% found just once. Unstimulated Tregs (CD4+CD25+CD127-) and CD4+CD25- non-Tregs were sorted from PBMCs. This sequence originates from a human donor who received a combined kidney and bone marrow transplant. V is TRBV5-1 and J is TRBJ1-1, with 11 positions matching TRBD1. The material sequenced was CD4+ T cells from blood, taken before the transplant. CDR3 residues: CASSWGQGDTEAFF. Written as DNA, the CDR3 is TGCGCCAGCAGCTGGGGACAGGGGGACACTGAAGCTTTCTTT.